Each of the 25 T cell receptor beta chains below was sequenced from the same sample in a study of T cells in Graves' hyperthyroidism and ophthalmopathy. What was amplified from RNA transcripts were TCR beta CDR3 regions. Using the HTBI primer set, a first-round RT-PCR was run on the TCR CDR3. TCRdb used MiXCR to reprocess the multiplex PCR reads, holding one entry per CDR3 protein. The table has hundreds of thousands of distinct CDR3 sequences, 20% to 25% seen once. Sequenced material: blood. The source of these receptors is a woman aged 70-85 years with Graves' ophthalmopathy.

This chain joins TRBV6-2 or TRBV6-3 and TRBJ2-3; tentatively, D is TRBD2 (5 bases). V lost 4 bases to trimming and J lost 6 bases, with 11 bases between them. Germline CDR1 and CDR2: MNHEY and SVGEGT. CDR3 size: 13 residues. The CDR3 loop reads CASSLLVSDTQYF. The DNA for the CDR3 is TGTGCCAGCAGTTTACTAGTCAGCGATACGCAGTATTTT.

The table lists this clonotype with many counts. The V call is TRBV10-3, the J call TRBJ1-1; D unresolved. V was shortened by 7 bases and J by 1 base, with 10 bases between the two germline ends. Germline loops: CDR1 ENHRY, CDR2 SYGVKD. There are 13 residues in the CDR3. The CDR3 is CAINDAPNTEAFF. DNA of the CDR3: TGTGCCATCAACGATGCACCGAACACTGAAGCTTTCTTT.

The gene calls are TRBV6-1 and TRBJ1-2; 9 nucleotides line up with TRBD1. The J segment lost 5 bases and the V segment lost 7 bases, leaving 8 bases of the junction unmatched. This CDR3 has 14 amino acids. From germline, CDR1 is MNHNS and CDR2 SASEGT. CDR3 residues: CASNPRDRAYGYTF. The CDR3 bases are TGTGCCAGCAATCCCCGGGACAGGGCTTATGGCTACACCTTC.

In its sample, this clonotype was seen a few times. The V gene is TRBV6-2 or TRBV6-3, the J gene TRBJ1-5; unclear D gene. This CDR3 has 13 amino acids. CDR1 and CDR2 (germline): MNHEY, SVGEGT. V gave up 8 bases and J gave up 3 bases, with 11 bases separating them. The CDR3 is CASAWQINQPQHF. For the CDR3, the DNA is TGTGCCAGCGCCTGGCAGATCAATCAGCCCCAGCATTTT.

This clonotype came up a few times. The chain links TRBV10-3 to TRBJ1-4; D is undetermined. CDR3 length equals 13 residues. CDR1 is ENHRY and CDR2 is SYGVKD in the germline V gene. The germline V and J ends were trimmed by 7 bases and 8 bases, with 14 bases remaining between them. CDR3 coding DNA: TGTGCCATCAATACAGAAGTAGGAGAAAAACTGTTTTTT. It yields the protein CAINTEVGEKLFF.

Only a few counts were recorded for this clonotype. The chain joins TRBV6-2 or TRBV6-3 to TRBJ2-7, with 10 bases that match TRBD2. This CDR3 has 16 residues. Unmatched junction bases numbered 13, after V lost 5 bases and J lost 6 bases. CDR1 and CDR2 from the germline V gene are MNHEY and SVGEGT. The CDR3 nucleotides are TGTGCCAGCAGTCTATTGGTAGGGGGACTAGCGACCGAGCAGTACTTC. Amino acid sequence: CASSLLVGGLATEQYF.

Concerning this clonotype: The missing conserved phenylalanine or tryptophan at the end of this CDR3 makes a read error likely. V gene TRBV2 combines with J gene TRBJ2-2, with 13 bases that match TRBD2. The CDR3 has 19 residues. J gave up 7 bases and V 2 bases, and 13 bases lay outside the gene matches. The germline V gene has CDR1 SNHLY and CDR2 FYNNEI. This CDR3 is CASSESVGTSGIVDGELFS. In nucleotides, the CDR3 is TGTGCCAGCAGTGAATCGGTTGGGACTAGCGGGATCGTCGACGGGGAGCTGTTTTCT.

This chain links TRBV12-3 or TRBV12-4 with TRBJ2-3; 10 bases line up with TRBD1. V gave up 7 bases and J gave up 9 bases; unmatched junction bases: 13. The length of the CDR3 is 15 residues. The CDR3: CASISGTGVFGTQYF. In DNA, the CDR3 is TGTGCCAGCATTTCCGGGACAGGGGTATTTGGCACGCAGTATTTT.

This clonotype was detected a few times. The chain recombines TRBV20-1 with TRBJ2-7; 7 nucleotides align to TRBD2. This CDR3 region has 12 residues. Germline V gene sequence: CDR1 DFQATT, CDR2 SNEGSKA (reference sequence). Trimming at V came to 7 bases and at J to 0 bases, leaving 3 bases not matched to a gene. In DNA, the CDR3 is TGCAGTGTCGGGACTATCTCCTACGAGCAGTACTTC. Protein product: CSVGTISYEQYF.

This chain joins TRBV7-9 and TRBJ1-2, with D unresolved. The CDR3 contains 14 residues. Germline loops: CDR1 SEHNR, CDR2 FQNEAQ (reference sequence). Between the trimmed V and J ends, which lost 2 bases and 3 bases, there was a span of 10 bases. The CDR3 here is CASSLIAGYYGYTF. The CDR3 nucleotides read TGTGCCAGCAGCTTAATAGCGGGGTACTATGGCTACACCTTC. Full variable domain (missing parts from reference TRBV7-9 and TRBJ1-2): DTGVSQNPRHKITKRGQNVTFRCDPISEHNRLYWYRQTLGQGPEFLTYFQNEAQLEKSRLLSDRFSAERPKGSFSTLEIQRTEQGDSAMYLCASSLIAGYYGYTFGSGTRLTVV.

The V gene is TRBV11-2, the J gene TRBJ2-6; possibly TRBD1 or TRBD2 for D (5 bases each). The germline gives CDR1 SGHAT, CDR2 FQNNGV. V gave up 4 bases and J gave up 0 bases, with 10 bases separating them. The CDR3 loop spans 16 amino acids. In nucleotides, the CDR3 is TGTGCCAGCAGCTCGAGGGGTTACTCTGGGGCCAACGTCCTGACTTTC. This encodes CASSSRGYSGANVLTF. Full variable domain (remainder filled in from reference TRBV11-2 and TRBJ2-6): EAGVAQSPRYKIIEKRQSVAFWCNPISGHATLYWYQQILGQGPKLLIQFQNNGVVDDSQLPKDRFSAERLKGVDSTLKIQPAKLEDSAVYLCASSSRGYSGANVLTFGAGSRLTVL.

The sample holds a few counts of this clonotype. The chain couples TRBV20-1 to TRBJ2-5; 15 positions agree with TRBD2. In germline, CDR1 is DFQATT, CDR2 SNEGSKA (reference sequence). The CDR3 is 18 amino acids. V trimming: 5 bases; J trimming: 0 bases; junction bases outside the gene matches: 10. CDR3 bases: TGCAGTGCTGCAAGTTGGACTAGCGGGAGGGTGGACCAAGAGACCCAGTACTTC. As protein: CSAASWTSGRVDQETQYF.

The CDR3 nucleotides read TGTGCCAGCAGCTCCTACGGGCCCGATACGCAGTATTTT. It specifies CASSSYGPDTQYF. The chain recombines TRBV7-3 with TRBJ2-3; D is unclear. In germline, CDR1 is SGHTA, CDR2 FQGTGA. V was cut by 4 bases and J by 6 bases, with 11 bases left in between. This CDR3 region has 13 residues.

Many counts were recorded for this clonotype. J is TRBJ2-5 and V is TRBV28; 10 bases fit TRBD2. The V gene end was trimmed by 2 bases and the J gene end by 4 bases; junction bases not matched to a gene: 4. Germline-derived CDR1 and CDR2 are MDHEN and SYDVKM. The CDR3 covers 15 residues. CDR3 bases: TGTGCCAGCAGTTTACCTAGCGGGAGTATAGAGACCCAGTACTTC. The encoded protein is CASSLPSGSIETQYF.

The V gene is TRBV6-2 or TRBV6-3, the J gene TRBJ2-1, with TRBD2 matching over 15 bases. The CDR3 loop spans 16 amino acids. Germline values: CDR1 MNHEY, CDR2 SVGEGT. Germline trimming cut 4 bases from V and 5 bases from J; bases unmatched to any gene: 3. The CDR3 DNA reads TGTGCCAGCAGTTGGACTAGCGGGAGGGCAAACAATGAGCAGTTCTTC. It yields the protein CASSWTSGRANNEQFF.

This chain joins TRBV24-1 and TRBJ2-7; D not certain. The CDR3 covers 14 residues. The V and J ends lost 0 bases and 4 bases respectively, with 9 bases between them. CDR1 KGHDR and CDR2 SFDVKD come from the germline V gene. The DNA for the CDR3 is TGTGCCACCAGTGATTTGCTGACACCTTACGAGCAGTACTTC. This encodes CATSDLLTPYEQYF.

The chain couples TRBV5-1 to TRBJ2-7, with D unclear. V was shortened by 2 bases and J by 2 bases, with 14 bases between the two germline ends. Germline CDR1 reads SGHRS; CDR2 reads YFSETQ. CDR3 size: 15 residues. CDR3 sequence reads: CASSFSPLSPYEQYF. As DNA, the CDR3 is TGCGCCAGCAGCTTTTCGCCACTCTCCCCCTACGAGCAGTACTTC.

CDR3 residues: CASSGLQGGNTIYF. The CDR3 nucleotides are TGCGCCAGCAGTGGCCTACAGGGGGGAAACACCATATATTTT. The chain couples TRBV10-2 to TRBJ1-3; 7 bases match TRBD1. The CDR3 is 14 amino acids. Germline V gene data show CDR1 as WSHSY and CDR2 as SAAADI. The V and J ends lost 4 bases and 4 bases, in that order; junction bases with no gene match: 4.

This clonotype was seen a few times. This rearrangement joins TRBV7-8 to TRBJ2-1; 7 bases agree with TRBD2. The CDR3 consists of 15 residues. V trimming: 5 bases; J trimming: 4 bases; junction bases outside the gene matches: 8. Germline CDR1 reads SGHVS; CDR2 reads FQNEAQ. The CDR3 here is CASSPRGDPYNEQFF. CDR3 nucleotide sequence: TGTGCCAGCAGCCCTCGGGGGGACCCTTACAATGAGCAGTTCTTC.

CDR3 amino acids: CSARVLAGVVSAYNEQFF. The CDR3 DNA sequence: TGCAGTGCTAGAGTACTAGCGGGAGTAGTAAGCGCCTACAATGAGCAGTTCTTC. The chain recombines TRBV20-1 with TRBJ2-1, with 11 bases matching TRBD2. Germline CDR1 and CDR2: DFQATT and SNEGSKA (reference sequence). With 1 base clipped from V and 2 bases from J, the junction kept 10 bases outside the gene matches. The CDR3 spans 18 residues.

This chain joins TRBV6-2 or TRBV6-3 and TRBJ1-1; 8 bases agree with TRBD1. Germline V gene lookup returns CDR1 MNHEY and CDR2 SVGEGT. This CDR3 is 15 amino acids long. J gave up 3 bases and V 6 bases, and 9 bases lay outside the gene matches. Here the CDR3 reads CASRSLTGGYTEAFF. For the CDR3, the DNA is TGTGCCAGCAGGAGCCTAACAGGGGGGTACACTGAAGCTTTCTTT.

This clonotype was observed a handful of times. V and J are TRBV4-1 and TRBJ2-2, with 8 positions matching TRBD1. Germline V gene lookup returns CDR1 MGHRA and CDR2 YSYEKL. Trimming took 0 bases from V and 5 from J; bases not matched to a gene: 5. The CDR3 spans 16 residues. CDR3 region: CASSQEATGVTGELFF. In nucleotides, the CDR3 is TGCGCCAGCAGCCAAGAGGCGACAGGGGTAACCGGGGAGCTGTTTTTT.

This clonotype has more than one count but fewer than ten. One end of the junction varies from germline; a read error may be responsible. CDR3 nucleotides: TGTGCCGGCAGACAGACCATGAGCAATCAGCCCCAGCATTTT. Amino acid sequence: CAGRQTMSNQPQHF. The rearrangement links TRBV6-2 or TRBV6-3 to TRBJ1-5, with TRBD1 as a possible D gene (5 bases). Per the germline V gene, CDR1 is MNHEY and CDR2 is SVGEGT. The CDR3 length is 14 residues.

The CDR3: CASSTGGGYTQYF. CDR3 nucleotides: TGTGCCAGTTCGACAGGAGGGGGTTATACGCAGTATTTT. This chain joins TRBV19 and TRBJ2-3; D might be TRBD1 or TRBD2, each matching 6 bases. CDR3 size: 13 residues. Deletions cut 8 bases from V and 7 bases from J, with 16 bases between. Germline V gives CDR1 LNHDA, CDR2 SQIVND (reference sequence).

The chain employs TRBV12-3 or TRBV12-4 and TRBJ2-7; TRBD1 agrees at 9 bases. The CDR3 totals 14 residues. Trimming took 2 bases from V and 2 from J; bases not matched to a gene: 1. CDR3 region: CASSLRDRAYEQYF. CDR3 coding DNA: TGTGCCAGCAGTTTAAGGGACAGGGCCTACGAGCAGTACTTC.